A selection of T cell receptor beta chains follows, all from one sample in a study of lymphopenia after photon versus proton radiotherapy. Assay: immunoSEQ multiplex PCR; the TCRdb copy retains only in-frame clones and omits some. Counted here are roughly 25,000 clones, roughly 85% occurring once; the ten biggest clones make up roughly 5.2%. The source material was peripheral blood, sampled from a patient treated with photon-based radiotherapy. The source is a man aged 25 to 45 with gastric cancer. Both conserved end residues are part of each CDR3. A D gene is named only where the DNA matches it firmly. Clone sizes are given selectively: once, few, many, or a class where the clone is expanded.

V gene	clone size	J gene	D gene	CDR3 protein	CDR3 DNA
TRBV6-1	-	TRBJ1-2	-	CASSDPGEYNYGYTF	TGTGCCAGCAGTGATCCAGGGGAATATAACTATGGCTACACCTTC
TRBV6-5	-	TRBJ1-1	TRBD1	CASSRDRSTEAFF	TGTGCCAGCAGTCGGGACAGGTCCACTGAAGCTTTCTTT
TRBV4-2	few	TRBJ2-7	-	CASSQDKDFYEQYF	TGTGCCAGCAGCCAAGATAAAGACTTCTACGAGCAGTACTTC
TRBV6-5	few	TRBJ2-2	TRBD1	CASHPAGQGAGELFF	TGTGCCAGCCACCCGGCGGGACAGGGGGCCGGGGAGCTGTTTTTT
TRBV7-3	-	TRBJ2-1	-	CASSSRTDNEQFF	TGTGCCAGCAGCTCAAGGACGGACAATGAGCAGTTCTTC
TRBV11-3	-	TRBJ2-1	TRBD2	CASSLTSGMNEQFF	TGTGCCAGCAGCTTGACTAGCGGGATGAATGAGCAGTTCTTC
TRBV27	-	TRBJ1-6	-	CASSLDGSGYNSPLHF	TGTGCCAGCAGTTTAGATGGTTCAGGGTATAATTCACCCCTCCACTTT
TRBV4-2	-	TRBJ2-3	-	CASSRNRGAPTDTQYF	TGTGCCAGCAGCCGCAACCGAGGGGCGCCCACAGATACGCAGTATTTT
TRBV10-3	-	TRBJ1-2	-	CASTGGQAQTYGYTF	TGTGCCAGCACCGGGGGGCAGGCGCAAACCTATGGCTACACCTTC
TRBV7-2	-	TRBJ2-4	TRBD1	CASSSPSQGVNIQYF	TGTGCCAGCAGCTCCCCAAGTCAGGGGGTGAACATTCAGTACTTC
TRBV10-2	few	TRBJ2-6	-	CASSDSGANVLTF	TGCGCCAGCAGTGACTCTGGGGCCAACGTCCTGACTTTC
TRBV27	-	TRBJ1-2	-	CASSPDRRKHGYTF	TGTGCCAGCAGTCCTGACAGGCGAAAACACGGCTACACCTTC
TRBV7-9	-	TRBJ2-1	-	CASSLVSHEQFF	TGTGCCAGCAGCTTAGTATCCCATGAGCAGTTCTTC
TRBV18	-	TRBJ2-2	-	CASSPPGAGDTGELFF	TGTGCCAGCTCACCACCAGGAGCTGGGGACACCGGGGAGCTGTTTTTT
TRBV4-1	-	TRBJ2-7	-	CASSQDGRDGRYEQYF	TGCGCCAGCAGCCAAGATGGCCGGGACGGCAGGTACGAGCAGTACTTC
TRBV19	-	TRBJ2-1	-	CASSIFAEGWYNEQFF	TGTGCCAGTAGTATTTTTGCGGAGGGGTGGTACAATGAGCAGTTCTTC
TRBV19	few	TRBJ2-7	-	CATSTGRREQYF	TGTGCCACATCGACGGGAAGGAGGGAGCAGTACTTC
TRBV11-2	-	TRBJ2-2	-	CASSPMDNTGELFF	TGTGCCAGCAGCCCCATGGACAACACCGGGGAGCTGTTTTTT
TRBV19	-	TRBJ1-2	-	CASSRTGVQRYWGYTF	TGTGCCAGTAGTCGTACAGGAGTTCAACGATATTGGGGCTACACCTTC
TRBV5-4	-	TRBJ1-1	TRBD1	CASSLNRGGDTEAFF	TGTGCCAGCAGCTTGAACAGGGGAGGAGACACTGAAGCTTTCTTT
TRBV28	-	TRBJ1-4	-	CASRQSREKLFF	TGTGCCAGCAGGCAAAGTCGTGAAAAACTGTTTTTT
TRBV23-1	-	TRBJ2-1	TRBD1	CASSLTGYNEQFF	TGCGCCAGCAGTTTGACAGGGTACAATGAGCAGTTCTTC
TRBV5-4	-	TRBJ2-2	-	CASSERPGRKITGELFF	TGTGCCAGCAGCGAGCGACCGGGACGGAAAATTACCGGGGAGCTGTTTTTT
TRBV19	-	TRBJ2-4	-	CASSIGGFIRHIQYF	TGTGCCAGTAGTATAGGGGGCTTTATCAGACACATTCAGTACTTC
TRBV19	-	TRBJ2-2	-	CASSMGADGELFF	TGTGCCAGTAGTATGGGGGCCGACGGGGAGCTGTTTTTT
TRBV10-1	-	TRBJ2-1	TRBD2	CASSQTSGGFNNEQFF	TGCGCCAGCAGTCAGACTAGCGGGGGCTTTAACAATGAGCAGTTCTTC
TRBV9	-	TRBJ1-2	-	CASSGESGHFYGYTF	TGTGCCAGCAGCGGTGAATCAGGTCACTTCTACGGCTACACCTTC
TRBV14	once	TRBJ1-3	-	CASSQDWEHPSFGNTIYF	TGTGCCAGCAGCCAAGATTGGGAACACCCCTCTTTTGGAAACACCATATATTTT
TRBV19	once	TRBJ2-3	TRBD2	CASKSVAGGTDTQYF	TGTGCCAGTAAGTCGGTCGCGGGGGGCACAGATACGCAGTATTTT
TRBV7-2	-	TRBJ2-1	TRBD2	CASSVQRESEQFF	TGTGCCAGCAGCGTTCAGCGGGAGTCTGAGCAGTTCTTC
TRBV19	-	TRBJ1-1	TRBD1	CASRDRDFTEAFF	TGTGCCTCCCGGGACAGAGATTTCACTGAAGCTTTCTTC
TRBV12-5	-	TRBJ2-1	-	CASGLVRGDNEQFF	TGTGCTAGTGGTTTGGTCAGGGGAGACAATGAGCAGTTCTTC
TRBV12-2	-	TRBJ1-1	-	CASRLARDSEAFF	TGTGCAAGTCGCTTAGCCCGGGACAGTGAAGCTTTCTTT
TRBV5-5	-	TRBJ1-2	-	CASSITAGRGLYGYTF	TGTGCCAGCAGCATCACCGCGGGACGGGGTCTCTATGGCTACACCTTC
TRBV27	once	TRBJ1-2	-	CASSSGVRYTF	TGTGCCAGCAGTTCGGGAGTGCGCTACACCTTC
TRBV7-9	-	TRBJ2-1	TRBD2	CASRLGTSGSREQFF	TGTGCCAGCAGGCTTGGGACTAGCGGGAGTAGGGAGCAGTTCTTC
TRBV7-2	few	TRBJ2-7	-	CASSPGVAEQYF	TGTGCCAGCAGCCCCGGTGTTGCGGAGCAGTACTTC
TRBV28	-	TRBJ2-3	-	CASSPRQATTDTQYF	TGTGCCAGCAGTCCTAGACAGGCCACCACAGATACGCAGTATTTT
TRBV7-6	-	TRBJ2-5	-	CASSLGPQETQYF	TGTGCCAGCAGCTTGGGCCCCCAAGAGACCCAGTACTTC
TRBV11-3	-	TRBJ1-1	-	CASSLRAGTEAFF	TGTGCCAGCAGCTTACGGGCCGGCACTGAAGCTTTCTTT
TRBV7-9	-	TRBJ1-2	TRBD1	CASSLGGQFYGYTF	TGTGCCAGCAGCTTAGGGGGACAGTTCTATGGCTACACCTTC
TRBV6-5	-	TRBJ1-3	-	CASKRQGGNTIYF	TGTGCCAGCAAGCGGCAGGGAGGAAACACCATATATTTT
TRBV7-9	-	TRBJ2-7	TRBD1	CASSSGQEVGYEQYF	TGTGCCAGCAGCTCGGGACAGGAGGTCGGGTACGAGCAGTACTTC
TRBV19	-	TRBJ2-4	TRBD2	CASSIGSGLAGYDNIQYF	TGTGCCAGTAGTATAGGTAGTGGACTAGCGGGGTATGATAACATTCAGTACTTC